These 25 T cell receptor beta chains originate from one sample sequenced in a study of cytomegalovirus exposure and HLA in healthy donors. PCR was performed using 60 Vbeta and 13 Jbeta primers. The table came from immunoSEQ multiplex PCR; TCRdb's copy has only in-frame clones and leaves some out. The sample records about 140,000 clones, around 80% being singletons. The sequencing sample was made of PBMCs. Receptors were obtained from a woman aged 35 to 49 in good health and CMV-seronegative.

The CDR3: CSVGQERGIYGYTF. Written as DNA, the CDR3 is TGCAGCGTCGGACAGGAAAGAGGGATCTATGGCTACACCTTC. V usage is TRBV29-1 and J usage is TRBJ1-2; 7 bases fit TRBD1. The CDR3 covers 14 residues. Germline V gene sequence: CDR1 SQVTM, CDR2 ANQGSEA. The junction had 11 bases not matched to a gene; V was cut back by 6 bases and J by 4 bases.

The chain employs TRBV28 and TRBJ1-5, with a possible D match to TRBD1 (6 bases). The CDR3 runs to 15 residues. CDR1 is MDHEN and CDR2 is SYDVKM in the germline V gene. Trimming took 6 bases from V and 5 from J, leaving 17 bases between them. The CDR3 reads CASSRTGISDQPQHF. The CDR3 coding sequence is TGTGCCAGCAGCCGCACAGGGATTTCTGATCAGCCCCAGCATTTT.

For the CDR3, the DNA is TGTGCCAGCAGCTCCAGGAGGGGGCGCGTCGATACGCAGTATTTT. It yields the protein CASSSRRGRVDTQYF. The chain uses TRBV7-9 and TRBJ2-3, with D possibly being TRBD1 (7 bases). Trimming left V 4 bases short and J 6 bases short, with 17 bases between. Germline V lookup: CDR1 SEHNR, CDR2 FQNEAQ (reference sequence). This CDR3 spans 15 amino acids.

This clone has more than one count but fewer than ten. V is TRBV5-6 and J is TRBJ2-5, with D possibly matching TRBD2 (6 bases). V gave up 3 bases and J gave up 0 bases, with 12 bases separating them. Germline CDR1 and CDR2: SGHDT and YYEEEE. This CDR3 is built from 15 residues. CDR3 sequence: CASSSPGLYQETQYF. CDR3 nucleotide sequence: TGTGCCAGCAGCTCCCCGGGACTCTACCAAGAGACCCAGTACTTC.

This clone occurred a few times. The rearrangement uses TRBV9 and TRBJ2-1; 13 nucleotides match TRBD2. Germline-derived CDR1 and CDR2 are SGDLS and YYNGEE. This CDR3 spans 16 amino acids. The ends lost 3 bases at V and 6 bases at J; junction bases unmatched: 6. Here the CDR3 reads CASSGPGLAGSNEQFF. In nucleotides, the CDR3 is TGTGCCAGCAGCGGACCGGGACTAGCGGGAAGCAATGAGCAGTTCTTC.

The V gene is TRBV5-1, the J gene TRBJ1-2; D possibly corresponds to TRBD1 (6 bases). The CDR3 extends over 11 amino acids. CDR1 and CDR2 from the germline V gene are SGHRS and YFSETQ. For the CDR3, the DNA is TGCGCTAGCGGGGGGGCCCCTGGCTACACCTTC. This codes for CASGGAPGYTF.

The chain employs TRBV6-1 and TRBJ2-5, with D possibly being TRBD1 (6 bases). Per germline, CDR1 MNHNS and CDR2 SASEGT. V was shortened by 6 bases and J by 2 bases, with 10 bases between the two germline ends. The CDR3 length is 13 residues. The CDR3 spells CASSRDIQETQYF. CDR3 sequence (DNA): TGTGCCAGCAGCCGGGACATTCAAGAGACCCAGTACTTC.

A single count supports this clone. The chain carries TRBV9 and TRBJ2-3, with D tentatively TRBD2 (5 bases). The CDR3 extends over 16 amino acids. With 2 bases removed from V and 6 bases from J, the gap between germline ends came to 19 bases. The germline CDR1 and CDR2 sequences are SGDLS and YYNGEE. CDR3 sequence reads: CASSVFSGSEWDTQYF. CDR3 coding DNA: TGTGCCAGCAGCGTTTTCAGCGGTTCGGAATGGGATACGCAGTATTTT.

This clone showed up just once. The chain uses TRBV27 and TRBJ2-5; the D is unclear. V shed 5 bases and J shed 2 bases, with 6 bases lying between them. Germline V gives CDR1 MNHEY, CDR2 SMNVEV (reference sequence). The length of the CDR3 is 12 residues. The CDR3 is CASSLPQETQYF. In nucleotides, the CDR3 is TGTGCCAGCAGTCTCCCTCAAGAGACCCAGTACTTC.

A single count supports this clone. The rearrangement links TRBV18 to TRBJ1-5, with 9 bases that match TRBD1. The ends lost 3 bases at V and 7 bases at J; junction bases unmatched: 1. The CDR3 extends over 13 amino acids. Germline V CDR1 and CDR2: KGHSH, LQKENI. This chain's CDR3 is CASSPDRGQPQHF. In DNA, the CDR3 is TGTGCCAGCTCACCGGACAGGGGACAGCCCCAGCATTTT.

The chain links TRBV29-1 to TRBJ2-7; 13 nucleotides match TRBD2. V shed 0 bases and J 2 bases; nucleotides not matched to a gene: 4. Germline V gene sequence: CDR1 SQVTM, CDR2 ANQGSEA. The CDR3 is 16 residues long. Written as DNA, the CDR3 is TGCAGCGTTGAAGATAAGGGACTAGCGGGAACCTACGAGCAGTACTTC. Encoded protein: CSVEDKGLAGTYEQYF.

V is TRBV5-8 and J is TRBJ2-3; 10 nucleotides align to TRBD2. Germline assignment: CDR1 SGHTS and CDR2 YDEGEE. The CDR3 contains 18 residues. V was pared by 2 bases and J by 6 bases, with 15 bases of the junction left unmatched. CDR3 protein: CASSFGLAGDTTSDTQYF. DNA of the CDR3: TGTGCCAGCAGCTTTGGGCTAGCGGGGGATACCACATCCGATACGCAGTATTTT.

This clone was detected only a few times. The V gene is TRBV19, the J gene TRBJ2-2, with TRBD1 matching over 10 bases. From germline, CDR1 is LNHDA and CDR2 SQIVND (reference sequence). The V and J ends lost 4 bases and 6 bases, in that order; junction bases with no gene match: 8. This CDR3 has 16 residues. CDR3 amino acids: CASSNRRDRGPGELFF. The CDR3 DNA follows: TGTGCCAGTAGTAACCGCCGGGACAGGGGTCCCGGGGAGCTGTTTTTT.

The chain combines TRBV5-4 with TRBJ2-5; the D gene is possibly TRBD1 (5 bases). V was pared by 4 bases and J by 1 base, with 11 bases between. CDR1 and CDR2 from the germline V gene are SGHNT and YYREEE (reference sequence). The CDR3 has 14 amino acids. CDR3 coding DNA: TGTGCCAGCAGCGTCCTCGACAGCCAAGAGACCCAGTACTTC. Encoded protein: CASSVLDSQETQYF.

In this sample, this clone turned up a few times. The V and J genes are TRBV18 and TRBJ1-4; TRBD1 matches 11 bases. V lost 4 bases and J lost 7; bases outside the gene matches: 8. The CDR3 contains 16 residues. Germline assignment: CDR1 KGHSH and CDR2 LQKENI. As DNA, the CDR3 is TGTGCCAGCTCACGCCTATGGACAGGGGGCTCTGAAAAACTGTTTTTT. It codes for CASSRLWTGGSEKLFF.

V and J are TRBV2 and TRBJ2-7, with TRBD1 as a possible D gene (6 bases). Trimming pared 1 base from V and 5 bases from J, leaving 18 bases between. The length of the CDR3 is 16 residues. The V gene's germline CDR1 is SNHLY and CDR2 FYNNEI. The CDR3 loop reads CASSEVYPGDINEQYF. The CDR3 DNA reads TGTGCCAGCAGTGAAGTTTATCCAGGGGATATTAACGAGCAGTACTTC.

For this clone: The junction departs from germline at one end; a sequencing error may be responsible. This chain links TRBV11-2 with TRBJ1-2; the D gene is possibly TRBD1 (5 bases). CDR3 length: 11 amino acids. Looked up from germline, CDR1 is SGHAT and CDR2 is FQNNGV. The DNA for the CDR3 is TGTGCCAGCAGCTTATATAGACAGTTTAGATTC. Encoded protein: CASSLYRQFRF. The whole variable domain, filled in from reference TRBV11-2 and TRBJ1-2, reads EAGVAQSPRYKIIEKRQSVAFWCNPISGHATLYWYQQILGQGPKLLIQFQNNGVVDDSQLPKDRFSAERLKGVDSTLKIQPAKLEDSAVYLCASSLYRQFRFGSGTRLTVV.

By share, this clone counts as medium-sized (0.01 to 0.1%). The chain employs TRBV28 and TRBJ2-7; 8 bases are shared with TRBD1. This CDR3 region has 14 residues. Germline loops: CDR1 MDHEN, CDR2 SYDVKM. The V and J ends lost 1 base and 2 bases, in that order; junction bases with no gene match: 1. The CDR3 DNA sequence: TGTGCCAGCAGTTTATTGACAGGGGCCTACGAGCAGTACTTC. Its protein product is CASSLLTGAYEQYF.

This clone was found once. V usage is TRBV18 and J usage is TRBJ1-1; 9 positions match TRBD1. V was clipped by 2 bases and J by 2 bases; unmatched bases: 9. The CDR3 is 17 residues long. The germline V gene has CDR1 KGHSH and CDR2 LQKENI. CDR3 in amino acids: CASSPYAQTGGNTEAFF. CDR3 DNA sequence: TGTGCCAGCTCACCATACGCCCAGACAGGGGGAAACACTGAAGCTTTCTTT.

The rearrangement uses TRBV10-1 and TRBJ2-7, with 8 bases aligning to TRBD1. Germline assignment: CDR1 WNHNN and CDR2 SYGVQD (reference sequence). J gave up 1 base and V 6 bases, and 2 bases lay outside the gene matches. The CDR3 is 13 amino acids. The CDR3 bases are TGCGCCAGCAGCCGGACAGGGTCCTACGAGCAGTACTTC. Protein product: CASSRTGSYEQYF.

This chain connects TRBV4-3 to TRBJ2-3; D is ambiguous. V was shortened by 0 bases and J by 3 bases, with 13 bases between the two germline ends. Germline-derived CDR1 and CDR2 are LGHNA and YSLEER. This CDR3 spans 16 amino acids. CDR3 sequence: CASSQDMTSLTDTQYF. The DNA for the CDR3 is TGCGCCAGCAGCCAAGATATGACATCCCTGACAGATACGCAGTATTTT.

V gene TRBV7-2 combines with J gene TRBJ2-2; TRBD1 aligns across 8 bases. Germline V gene sequence: CDR1 SGHTA, CDR2 FQGNSA. This CDR3 has 15 amino acids. V lost 5 bases and J lost 6; bases outside the gene matches: 8. This chain's CDR3 is CASSVDRGYPGELFF. The CDR3 nucleotides read TGTGCCAGCAGCGTAGACAGGGGTTACCCCGGGGAGCTGTTTTTT.

The genes are TRBV7-6 and TRBJ2-5; 7 bases fit TRBD2. V shed 1 base, J shed 5 bases, and the junction held 7 bases outside the gene matches. From germline, CDR1 is SGHVS and CDR2 FNYEAQ. The CDR3 contains 15 residues. As DNA, the CDR3 is TGTGCCAGCAGCTTAGTTGGCGGGGAGGGGGAGACCCAGTACTTC. Encoded protein: CASSLVGGEGETQYF.

The gene calls are TRBV28 and TRBJ2-7, with a weak D call TRBD2 (5 bases). V shed 3 bases and J shed 4 bases, with 7 bases lying between them. Germline V lookup: CDR1 MDHEN, CDR2 SYDVKM. This CDR3 has 12 amino acids. The CDR3 DNA follows: TGTGCCAGCAGTTTGTGGGAGTACGAGCAGTACTTC. This encodes CASSLWEYEQYF. Filled out from reference TRBV28 and TRBJ2-7, the complete variable domain reads DVKVTQSSRYLVKRTGEKVFLECVQDMDHENMFWYRQDPGLGLRLIYFSYDVKMKEKGDIPEGYSVSREKKERFSLILESASTNQTSMYLCASSLWEYEQYFGPGTRLTVT.

This clone was observed a handful of times. The chain employs TRBV7-9 and TRBJ2-2; D perhaps matches TRBD2 (5 bases). V was shortened by 5 bases and J by 4 bases, with 8 bases between the two germline ends. The CDR3 is made up of 13 amino acids. Germline lookup yields CDR1 SEHNR and CDR2 FQNEAQ (reference sequence). CDR3 protein: CASSGSGTGELFF. The DNA of the CDR3 is TGTGCCAGCAGCGGGAGCGGCACCGGGGAGCTGTTTTTT.